The next 30 T cell receptor beta chains were all read from a single sample in a study of blood T cells in healthy people across ages. With a J-beta primer mix and a sample-barcoded 5' primer, a second PCR ran roughly 6 to 11 cycles. TCRdb itself ran the 5' RACE reads through MiXCR, one entry per CDR3 protein. The sample shows hundreds of thousands of distinct CDR3 sequences, approximately 21% of them seen only once. The sequenced material came from blood. These receptors were collected from a man between 65 and 79 years old in good health.

In the case of this clonotype: Likely a read error: the CDR3 ends without its conserved phenylalanine or tryptophan. No DNA is shown, since the ends of the CDR3 on it are uncertain; the CDR3 is the one TCRdb lists. The gene calls are TRBV20-1 and TRBJ2-1; TRBD1 reflects the table's D call only, with no check against the DNA. Germline loops: CDR1 DFQATT, CDR2 SNEGSKA (reference sequence). Termini included, the CDR3 measures 11 amino acids. The CDR3 reads CSARSPTSQGI.

The CDR3 DNA sequence: TGTGCCACCAGCAGAGGGGGACTAGCGGGATCTGAGCAGTTCTTC. Translating it yields CATSRGGLAGSEQFF. This chain uses TRBV15 with TRBJ2-1; TRBD2 matches 13 bases. CDR1 is LNHNV and CDR2 is YYDKDF in the germline V gene (reference sequence). J lost 9 bases, V lost 1 base, and 3 bases had no gene match. This CDR3 is 15 amino acids long.

About this clonotype itself: The junction differs from germline at one of its ends, possibly a read error. This chain links TRBV4-1 with TRBJ1-1, with D possibly TRBD1 on 5 matching bases. This CDR3 has 15 amino acids. The germline CDR1 and CDR2 sequences are MGHRA and YSYEKL. The CDR3 protein is CASGQYADSRTEAFF. The CDR3, as DNA: TGCGCCAGCGGCCAATATGCTGACAGCCGCACTGAAGCTTTCTTT.

The rearrangement links TRBV20-1 to TRBJ1-2; D not resolved. Trimming cost V 3 bases and J 0 bases, with 11 bases left between them. The length of the CDR3 is 14 residues. CDR1 and CDR2 from the germline V gene are DFQATT and SNEGSKA (reference sequence). As DNA, the CDR3 is TGCAGTGCTAGCGTAGGCAGAGCTAACTATGGCTACACCTTC. It translates to CSASVGRANYGYTF.

The sample holds a few counts of this clonotype. V is TRBV10-3 and J is TRBJ1-1, with TRBD1 matching over 7 bases. After removal of 5 bases from V and 9 bases from J, the junction contained 12 bases not matched to a gene. CDR1 and CDR2 from the germline V gene are ENHRY and SYGVKD. This CDR3 is built from 14 residues. The CDR3 is CAISRGTEFSQAFF. The CDR3 nucleotides are TGTGCCATCAGTCGTGGGACAGAGTTTTCCCAAGCTTTCTTT.

This clonotype was found a few times. The V and J genes are TRBV28 and TRBJ2-7; 13 bases map to TRBD2. This CDR3 is 15 amino acids long. The germline CDR1 and CDR2 sequences are MDHEN and SYDVKM. After removal of 3 bases from V and 6 bases from J, the junction contained 5 bases not matched to a gene. This CDR3 is CASSLTTSGGSEQYF. Here the CDR3 DNA reads TGTGCCAGCAGTTTGACGACTAGCGGGGGGTCCGAGCAGTACTTC.

Concerning this clonotype itself: A read error may produce the germline difference seen at one junction end. This chain connects TRBV14 to TRBJ2-3, with 10 bases identical to TRBD2. The CDR3 is 20 amino acids. CDR1 SGHDN and CDR2 FVKESK come from the germline V gene. CDR3: CTSSLGLAAPWDTHADTQYF. As DNA, the CDR3 is TGTACCAGCAGCCTCGGACTAGCGGCACCATGGGACACACACGCAGATACGCAGTATTTT.

This clonotype has just a few counts. The chain is built from TRBV5-4 and TRBJ1-2, with D maybe TRBD1 (6 bases). V was clipped by 5 bases and J by 6 bases, with 17 bases between them. The germline V gene encodes CDR1 SGHNT and CDR2 YYREEE (reference sequence). There are 14 residues in the CDR3. The CDR3: CASSSPRGADGYTF. The CDR3 coding sequence is TGTGCCAGCAGTTCTCCCCGGGGGGCCGATGGCTACACCTTC. Together with reference TRBV5-4 and TRBJ1-2, the CDR3 gives the full variable domain: ETGVTQSPTHLIKTRGQQVTLRCSSQSGHNTVSWYQQALGQGPQFIFQYYREEENGRGNFPPRFSGLQFPNYSSELNVNALELDDSALYLCASSSPRGADGYTFGSGTRLTVV.

This clonotype was seen ten or more times. This chain joins TRBV24-1 and TRBJ2-2; 12 bases map to TRBD1. The V gene's germline CDR1 is KGHDR and CDR2 SFDVKD. The CDR3 consists of 16 residues. V was pared by 7 bases and J by 7 bases, with 9 bases of the junction left unmatched. The CDR3 coding sequence is TGTGCCACCAGAGCTCCGGGACAGGGGGCTAACGGGGAGCTGTTTTTT. It specifies CATRAPGQGANGELFF.

This clonotype was seen many times. The chain recombines TRBV5-1 with TRBJ2-2, with D possibly matching TRBD2 (6 bases). This CDR3 is 15 amino acids long. With 0 bases removed from V and 4 bases from J, the gap between germline ends came to 10 bases. Germline assignment: CDR1 SGHRS and CDR2 YFSETQ. The CDR3 reads CASSLAGSGTGELFF. The CDR3 DNA reads TGCGCCAGCAGCTTGGCGGGTAGCGGCACCGGGGAGCTGTTTTTT.

J is TRBJ2-1 and V is TRBV28; unclear D gene. The CDR3 contains 14 residues. The germline V gene encodes CDR1 MDHEN and CDR2 SYDVKM. V lost 8 bases and J lost 0, with 11 bases in between. The CDR3 region is CASGILSSYNEQFF. CDR3 bases: TGTGCCAGCGGAATTTTAAGCTCCTACAATGAGCAGTTCTTC.

This clonotype was detected a few times. The V call is TRBV6-6, the J call TRBJ2-3; no reliable D call. From germline, CDR1 is MNHNY and CDR2 SVGAGI (reference sequence). The CDR3 is made up of 15 amino acids. V was pared by 0 bases and J by 2 bases, with 9 bases between. The CDR3 nucleotides read TGTGCCAGCAGTTACTCCCCGCTTACCACAGATACGCAGTATTTT. Protein product: CASSYSPLTTDTQYF.

The chain links TRBV7-2 to TRBJ2-5; D possibly corresponds to TRBD1 (5 bases). The CDR3 runs to 14 residues. CDR1 and CDR2 (germline): SGHTA, FQGNSA. The V end lost 2 bases, the J end lost 2 bases, and 9 bases lay between the germline ends. The CDR3 region is CASSLNRLQETQYF. The CDR3 DNA reads TGTGCCAGCAGCTTAAACAGGCTGCAAGAGACCCAGTACTTC.

This clonotype was seen at least ten times. The chain couples TRBV10-3 to TRBJ2-1; 9 bases fit TRBD2. CDR1 is ENHRY and CDR2 is SYGVKD in the germline V gene. This CDR3 is built from 13 residues. Unmatched junction bases numbered 4, after V lost 8 bases and J lost 5 bases. The CDR3 nucleotides are TGTGCCATCTCAGCGGGAGGTGACAATGAGCAGTTCTTC. Residues: CAISAGGDNEQFF.

The V gene is TRBV20-1, the J gene TRBJ2-7; D may correspond to TRBD1 or TRBD2 (6 bases each). Germline loops: CDR1 DFQATT, CDR2 SNEGSKA (reference sequence). V was trimmed by 3 bases and J by 0 bases, leaving 15 bases between them. This CDR3 is 15 amino acids long. The CDR3 DNA reads TGCAGTGCTAGGGGGGCAGGAGGGTACTCCTACGAGCAGTACTTC. Translating it yields CSARGAGGYSYEQYF.

The chain has TRBV14 and TRBJ1-4; maybe TRBD1 (5 bases). This CDR3 comprises 15 residues. Trimming left V 1 base short and J 8 bases short, with 14 bases between. The germline gives CDR1 SGHDN, CDR2 FVKESK. As DNA, the CDR3 is TGTGCCAGCAGCCAAGGAGGGGATCTAGGGGAAAAACTGTTTTTT. It yields the protein CASSQGGDLGEKLFF.

This clonotype was counted ten times or more. The chain has TRBV18 and TRBJ2-1; the match to TRBD2 covers 14 bases. CDR1 KGHSH and CDR2 LQKENI come from the germline V gene. V dropped 1 base and J dropped 6; count of bases not matched to a gene: 5. CDR3 length equals 17 residues. The CDR3 here is CASSPHPGLAGVNEQFF. The CDR3 DNA is TGTGCCAGCTCACCACATCCGGGACTAGCGGGAGTCAATGAGCAGTTCTTC.

This chain uses TRBV20-1 with TRBJ2-1, with D perhaps matching TRBD2 (5 bases). V was clipped by 1 base and J by 4 bases, with 17 bases between them. The CDR3 sequence is 16 residues long. CDR1 DFQATT and CDR2 SNEGSKA come from the germline V gene (reference sequence). This CDR3 is CSARVLGRGSYNEQFF. In nucleotides, the CDR3 is TGCAGTGCTAGAGTTTTAGGGAGAGGATCATACAATGAGCAGTTCTTC.

The genes are TRBV15 and TRBJ2-7, with 8 nucleotides matching TRBD2. The junction had 9 bases not matched to a gene; V was cut back by 0 bases and J by 2 bases. The CDR3 is made up of 17 amino acids. Germline V lookup: CDR1 LNHNV, CDR2 YYDKDF (reference sequence). The CDR3: CATSRDYRAGEAYEQYF. The CDR3 coding sequence is TGTGCCACCAGCAGAGATTACCGAGCGGGAGAGGCCTACGAGCAGTACTTC. The full variable domain, rest sourced from reference TRBV15 and TRBJ2-7, is DAMVIQNPRYQVTQFGKPVTLSCSQTLNHNVMYWYQQKSSQAPKLLFHYYDKDFNNEADTPDNFQSRRPNTSFCFLDIRSPGLGDTAMYLCATSRDYRAGEAYEQYFGPGTRLTVT.

This chain uses TRBV7-3 with TRBJ2-1; D may be TRBD1 or TRBD2 (6 bases each). V was trimmed by 0 bases and J by 7 bases, leaving 10 bases between them. Germline CDR1 and CDR2: SGHTA and FQGTGA. The CDR3 loop spans 14 amino acids. The CDR3 loop reads CASSLTGGRNEQFF. The CDR3 DNA follows: TGTGCCAGCAGCTTAACGGGGGGCCGTAATGAGCAGTTCTTC.

The chain combines TRBV29-1 with TRBJ2-3, with D perhaps assigned TRBD1 or TRBD2 (5 bases each). Germline loops: CDR1 SQVTM, CDR2 ANQGSEA. V dropped 7 bases and J dropped 5 bases, with 10 bases sitting between them. The CDR3 is made up of 11 amino acids. The CDR3 here is CSAGTGDTQYF. CDR3 nucleotides: TGCAGCGCCGGGACGGGAGATACGCAGTATTTT.

This rearrangement joins TRBV5-6 to TRBJ1-2, with 10 bases matching TRBD1. Germline V gene lookup returns CDR1 SGHDT and CDR2 YYEEEE. V gave up 4 bases and J gave up 4 bases; unmatched junction bases: 1. CDR3 length: 13 residues. This CDR3 reads CASSRDRGYGYTF. In DNA, the CDR3 is TGTGCCAGCAGCCGGGACAGGGGCTATGGCTACACCTTC.

Turning to this clonotype: Relative to the germline gene, one junction end is altered; a read error may explain this. V is TRBV12-3 or TRBV12-4 and J is TRBJ2-1; TRBD1 agrees at 7 bases. The CDR3 is made up of 14 amino acids. The CDR3 DNA is TGTGCCAGCAATTTAGGGGGCGTCGCCAATGAGCAGTTCTTC. Amino acids: CASNLGGVANEQFF.

The table lists this clonotype with a few counts. This chain connects TRBV3-1 to TRBJ1-2; maybe TRBD1 (6 bases). Per the germline V gene, CDR1 is LGHDT and CDR2 is YNNKEL (reference sequence). This CDR3 is 14 amino acids long. V was cut by 2 bases and J by 3 bases, with 10 bases left in between. The chain's CDR3 is CASSQRSGDYGYTF. The CDR3 nucleotides read TGTGCCAGCAGCCAAAGGTCAGGGGACTATGGCTACACCTTC.

This clonotype has more than one count but fewer than ten. The chain joins TRBV6-2 or TRBV6-3 to TRBJ2-5; 11 bases are a match to TRBD2. Germline V lookup: CDR1 MNHEY, CDR2 SVGEGT. This CDR3 region has 16 residues. V shed 4 bases, J shed 11 bases, and the junction held 15 bases outside the gene matches. CDR3 bases: TGTGCCAGCAGTTCCCCCCAAATAGCGGGAGGGTGGGGGCAGTACTTC. Its protein product is CASSSPQIAGGWGQYF.

The rearrangement joins TRBV27 to TRBJ1-6; a weak D match, TRBD1 (6 bases). The germline CDR1 and CDR2 sequences are MNHEY and SMNVEV (reference sequence). The V end was cut by 4 bases, the J end by 7 bases, with 14 bases between. The CDR3 is 15 amino acids. The CDR3 DNA is TGTGCCAGCAGTTCGGACAGACTGGCCAATTCACCCCTCCACTTT. This encodes CASSSDRLANSPLHF.

V gene TRBV10-1 combines with J gene TRBJ2-3; TRBD2 matches at 8 bases. CDR1 and CDR2 from the germline V gene are WNHNN and SYGVQD (reference sequence). V shed 4 bases, J shed 9 bases, and the junction held 6 bases outside the gene matches. This CDR3 spans 13 amino acids. CDR3 bases: TGCGCCAGCAGTGCCCAAGCGGGAGTGACGCAGTATTTT. Protein: CASSAQAGVTQYF.

This chain joins TRBV20-1 and TRBJ2-3, with D possibly TRBD1 on 5 matching bases. V lost 0 bases to trimming and J lost 5 bases, with 9 bases between them. Germline CDR1 is DFQATT and CDR2 is SNEGSKA (reference sequence). The CDR3 has 13 residues. CDR3 region: CSARDRRGDTQYF. CDR3 in DNA: TGCAGTGCTAGAGATCGAAGGGGAGATACGCAGTATTTT.

The table lists this clonotype with a few counts. The chain employs TRBV20-1 and TRBJ2-7; the match to TRBD1 covers 8 bases. The V segment lost 3 bases and the J segment 1 base; nucleotides outside the gene matches: 17. This CDR3 spans 18 amino acids. CDR1 and CDR2 from the germline V gene are DFQATT and SNEGSKA (reference sequence). The CDR3 DNA is TGCAGTGCTAGGGTGTCCAGGGGGCGGTATTCCGGTTCCTACGAGCAGTACTTC. Its translation is CSARVSRGRYSGSYEQYF.

The chain employs TRBV15 and TRBJ2-6; D is undetermined. V gave up 6 bases and J gave up 0 bases, with 9 bases separating them. The germline gives CDR1 LNHNV, CDR2 YYDKDF (reference sequence). The length of the CDR3 is 15 residues. CDR3 sequence reads: CATSRSLSGANVLTF. DNA of the CDR3: TGTGCCACCAGTAGATCCCTCTCTGGGGCCAACGTCCTGACTTTC.